The entry below gives a single T cell receptor beta chain sequence along with its context. This record belongs to a study of preoperative IRX-2 immunotherapy in early breast cancer. The repertoire was sequenced with immunoSEQ multiplex PCR; TCRdb's copy has only in-frame clones and lacks some. The table shows approximately 100,000 clones, with around 86% occurring only once. The ends were cut back, 3 bases at V and 0 bases at J, with 11 bases in the middle. CDR3 length: 15 amino acids. The germline CDR1 and CDR2 sequences are MNHGY and SAAAGT. Treatment indicated: preoperative locoregional IRX-2 cytokine immunotherapy. Preoperative locoregional IRX-2 cytokine immunotherapy was tested in the phase Ib source study.

The sequenced sample was tumor tissue, obtained after IRX-2 immunotherapy. The sequence was collected from a human donor with breast cancer. The chain recombines TRBV6-8 with TRBJ1-1; possible D gene TRBD1, 5 bases. The CDR3 sequence is CASSYRDDMNTEAFF. CDR3 nucleotide sequence: TGTGCCAGCAGTTATCGGGACGATATGAACACTGAAGCTTTCTTT.